This is a list of T cell receptor beta chains from one sample in a study of beta chain features in type 1 diabetes. Data came from immunoSEQ multiplex PCR; TCRdb stores just in-frame clones and leaves some out. The sample carries around 150,000 clones, 6.5% to 8.5% recorded once. The sequencing input was central memory CD4+ T cells from blood. The receptors here all came from a woman aged 25 to 45 in good health. Each CDR3 is given with its conserved first and last residue. D genes are given only for firm matches. Some rows mark clone size as missing; the rest say once, few, many or name a class of expanded clone.

size | D | J | V | CDR3 | DNA
. | . | TRBJ2-5 | TRBV27 | CASSLLGAGQETQYF | TGTGCCAGCAGTTTATTAGGGGCTGGGCAAGAGACCCAGTACTTC
. | TRBD1 | TRBJ1-2 | TRBV7-2 | CASSRYQIGGGSYGYTF | TGTGCCAGCAGCCGCTACCAGATAGGAGGGGGCAGCTATGGCTACACCTTC
. | TRBD1 | TRBJ1-2 | TRBV5-4 | CASSFGQEDGYTF | TGTGCCAGCAGCTTCGGACAGGAGGATGGCTACACCTTC
many | TRBD1 | TRBJ1-1 | TRBV30 | CAWSVIASRGTFF | TGTGCCTGGAGTGTAATTGCGTCCAGGGGGACTTTCTTT
. | . | TRBJ1-4 | TRBV18 | CASSQERARSTNEKLFF | TGTGCCAGCTCACAGGAGCGGGCCCGATCTACTAATGAAAAACTGTTTTTT
. | TRBD2 | TRBJ2-7 | TRBV14 | CASSRGTRRFYEQYF | TGTGCCAGCAGCCGAGGGACTAGGCGCTTCTACGAGCAGTACTTC
few | . | TRBJ1-4 | TRBV13 | CASSSSFLDEKLFF | TGTGCCAGCAGTTCATCATTCTTAGATGAAAAACTGTTTTTT
. | TRBD2 | TRBJ2-7 | TRBV15 | CATSSTPRSSGRIHEQYF | TGTGCCACCAGCAGTACCCCAAGGTCTAGCGGGAGGATCCACGAGCAGTACTTC
. | . | TRBJ2-3 | TRBV28 | CAAVAATANTDTQYF | TGTGCCGCCGTAGCTGCCACCGCCAACACAGATACGCAGTATTTT
. | TRBD1 | TRBJ2-7 | TRBV11-2 | CASSLEFGTGIYEQYF | TGTGCCAGCAGCTTAGAGTTCGGGACAGGGATCTACGAGCAGTACTTC
few | TRBD1 | TRBJ2-2 | TRBV6-5 | CASSPQGQSTGELFF | TGTGCCAGCAGTCCCCAGGGACAGAGCACCGGGGAGCTGTTTTTT
. | . | TRBJ2-3 | TRBV4-1 | CASSQGIRTDTQYF | TGCGCCAGCAGCCAAGGTATCCGCACAGATACGCAGTATTTT
. | . | TRBJ2-3 | TRBV5-4 | CASRQGTAGGDTQYF | TGTGCCAGCAGACAGGGAACGGCGGGCGGAGATACGCAGTATTTT
. | . | TRBJ2-1 | TRBV11-2 | CASSLDHSVDEQFF | TGTGCCAGCAGCTTAGATCATAGCGTCGATGAGCAGTTCTTC
few | . | TRBJ2-7 | TRBV7-2 | CASSVGHFNYEQYF | TGTGCCAGCAGCGTTGGACACTTCAACTACGAGCAGTACTTC
. | . | TRBJ2-5 | TRBV7-9 | CASSFQGQETQYF | TGTGCCAGCAGCTTTCAGGGCCAAGAGACCCAGTACTTC
. | . | TRBJ2-3 | TRBV5-1 | CASSSALATTDTQYF | TGCGCCAGCAGCTCGGCCCTAGCGACGACAGATACGCAGTATTTT
many | . | TRBJ2-1 | TRBV9 | CASSVVGHDEQFF | TGTGCCAGCAGCGTAGTGGGCCACGATGAGCAGTTCTTC
few | TRBD1 | TRBJ2-1 | TRBV5-1 | CASSPDRDNEQFF | TGCGCCAGCAGCCCTGACAGGGACAATGAGCAGTTCTTC
. | TRBD2 | TRBJ2-7 | TRBV7-2 | CASSLLIAGGSPYEQYF | TGTGCCAGCAGCTTACTCATAGCGGGGGGCTCACCCTACGAGCAGTACTTC
. | TRBD1 | TRBJ2-7 | TRBV7-8 | CASRSDRELTHEQYF | TGTGCCAGCAGGTCAGACAGGGAGCTTACCCACGAGCAGTACTTC
few | . | TRBJ2-1 | TRBV6-5 | CASSSPVGADEQFF | TGTGCCAGCAGTTCCCCTGTGGGGGCAGATGAGCAGTTCTTC
few | . | TRBJ2-1 | TRBV5-1 | CASKADSSSYNEQFF | TGCGCCAGCAAGGCGGACAGCAGCTCCTACAATGAGCAGTTCTTC
few | TRBD1 | TRBJ1-1 | TRBV4-2 | CASSPRQGNHETEAFF | TGTGCCAGCAGCCCCCGACAGGGAAATCACGAGACTGAAGCTTTCTTT
. | . | TRBJ2-7 | TRBV6-1 | CASSELGESYEQYF | TGTGCCAGCAGTGAACTGGGCGAATCCTACGAGCAGTACTTC
. | TRBD1 | TRBJ2-3 | TRBV19 | CASSIGQGEQYF | TGTGCCAGTAGTATAGGACAGGGGGAGCAGTATTTT
. | . | TRBJ2-5 | TRBV5-1 | CASSWDIQETQYF | TGCGCCAGCAGCTGGGACATACAAGAGACCCAGTACTTC
. | TRBD2 | TRBJ2-7 | TRBV6-8 | CASSFPGLAGLPYEQYF | TGTGCCAGCAGTTTCCCGGGACTAGCGGGATTACCCTACGAGCAGTACTTC